This entry features one TCR beta chain sequence. TCRdb's table, derived via immunoSEQ multiplex PCR, lists solely in-frame clones and lacks some. Among over 80,000 clones, approximately 78% were seen once, and the ten largest hold approximately 2%. This sample was included in a study of glioma-infiltrating T cells after dendritic cell vaccination. CDR1 SGHRS and CDR2 YFSETQ come from the germline V gene. Losses at the gene ends were 2 bases for V and 3 bases for J; bases not matched to a gene: 3. The CDR3 spans 15 residues. The time point: after dendritic cell vaccination, including at tumor progression/relapse. Only patients with spare fresh-frozen tumor and over two years of follow-up were included.

The chain uses TRBV5-1 and TRBJ1-4; 8 positions agree with TRBD1. Material: blood, obtained after dendritic cell vaccination. The TCR originated in a human donor with glioblastoma. This CDR3 is CASSLMTGANEKLFF. For the CDR3, the DNA is TGCGCCAGCAGCTTAATGACAGGGGCTAATGAAAAACTGTTTTTT. Full variable domain (remainder filled in from reference TRBV5-1 and TRBJ1-4): KAGVTQTPRYLIKTRGQQVTLSCSPISGHRSVSWYQQTPGQGLQFLFEYFSETQRNKGNFPGRFSGRQFSNSRSEMNVSTLELGDSALYLCASSLMTGANEKLFFGSGTQLSVL.